These 5 T cell receptor beta chains originate from one sample sequenced in a study of T cells in Graves' hyperthyroidism and ophthalmopathy. Using RNA transcripts as the source, TCR beta CDR3 regions were amplified. During a first-round RT-PCR of the TCR CDR3, the HTBI primer set was used. TCRdb used MiXCR to reprocess the multiplex PCR reads, holding one entry per CDR3 protein. The table includes approximately 410,000 distinct CDR3 sequences, about 13% detected once. Sample: blood. These receptors originate from a woman aged 18-29 years with Graves' hyperthyroidism.

This clonotype was counted ten times or more. The rearrangement uses TRBV20-1 and TRBJ2-1, with 9 bases fitting TRBD1. J was trimmed by 5 bases and V by 0 bases; bases with no gene match: 5. The CDR3 extends over 15 amino acids. CDR1 and CDR2 from the germline V gene are DFQATT and SNEGSKA (reference sequence). The CDR3 DNA reads as TGCAGTGCTAGAGAGCCGGACAGGGGCGACAATGAGCAGTTCTTC. Protein sequence: CSAREPDRGDNEQFF.

This clonotype appeared many times. V gene TRBV6-1 combines with J gene TRBJ2-3, with 8 bases that match TRBD2. With V trimmed by 6 bases and J by 4 bases, 6 bases remained unmatched. The CDR3 sequence is 14 residues long. CDR1 and CDR2 from the germline V gene are MNHNS and SASEGT. The CDR3 region has the DNA TGTGCCAGCAGCCGGGGACTAGAGCCAGATACGCAGTATTTT. It is translated as CASSRGLEPDTQYF.

In its sample, this clonotype was seen many times. The rearrangement uses TRBV27 and TRBJ2-1; possibly TRBD1 or TRBD2 for D (5 bases each). Between the trimmed V and J ends, which lost 4 bases and 6 bases, there was a span of 16 bases. Per the germline V gene, CDR1 is MNHEY and CDR2 is SMNVEV (reference sequence). The CDR3 runs to 15 residues. CDR3 in DNA: TGTGCCAGCAGTTCTCCGGGACGGCCGCTCAATGAGCAGTTCTTC. Its protein is CASSSPGRPLNEQFF.

V usage is TRBV6-9 and J usage is TRBJ2-5; 7 nucleotides align to TRBD2. With 3 bases clipped from V and 0 bases from J, the junction kept 4 bases outside the gene matches. There are 15 residues in the CDR3. CDR1 and CDR2 (germline): MNHGY, SVAAGI. CDR3 nucleotide sequence: TGTGCCAGCAGTTACCTGCTAGCGGACCAAGAGACCCAGTACTTC. Protein: CASSYLLADQETQYF.

This clonotype was recorded at least ten times. The chain joins TRBV2 to TRBJ1-5; 7 bases align to TRBD1. With V trimmed by 4 bases and J by 0 bases, 3 bases remained unmatched. There are 15 residues in the CDR3. In germline, CDR1 is SNHLY, CDR2 FYNNEI. The DNA of the CDR3 is TGTGCCAGCAGTGGACAGGGACTTAGCAATCAGCCCCAGCATTTT. Encoded protein: CASSGQGLSNQPQHF.